These 14 T cell receptor beta chains came from one sample sequenced in a study of cytomegalovirus exposure and HLA in healthy donors. PCR involved 60 Vbeta and 13 Jbeta primers. Generated by immunoSEQ multiplex PCR, the TCRdb table keeps only in-frame clones and is missing some. The sample yields 85,000 to 90,000 clones, 75% to 90% seen once. Material for sequencing was PBMCs. The receptors originated from a man between 18 and 29 years old in good health and CMV-seronegative.

The V call is TRBV19, the J call TRBJ1-1; D call uncertain. Germline V CDR1 and CDR2: LNHDA, SQIVND (reference sequence). The CDR3 extends over 13 amino acids. The V gene lost 4 bases and the J gene lost 5 bases, with 11 bases spanning the gap. The CDR3: CASSSWEETEAFF. CDR3 sequence (DNA): TGTGCCAGTAGTAGCTGGGAGGAAACTGAAGCTTTCTTT.

CDR3 loop: CASSLVQSSTDTQYF. The CDR3 coding sequence is TGCGCCAGCAGCTTGGTACAGAGTAGCACAGATACGCAGTATTTT. This chain joins TRBV5-1 and TRBJ2-3; no clear D. This CDR3 region has 15 residues. V shed 0 bases and J shed 0 bases, with 8 bases lying between them. Per germline, CDR1 SGHRS and CDR2 YFSETQ.

J is TRBJ2-7 and V is TRBV19, with 13 bases that match TRBD2. The germline CDR1 and CDR2 sequences are LNHDA and SQIVND (reference sequence). J gave up 3 bases and V 4 bases, and 3 bases lay outside the gene matches. The CDR3 extends over 15 amino acids. The CDR3 loop reads CASSKTSGRDYEQYF. The DNA of the CDR3 is TGTGCCAGTAGTAAAACTAGCGGGAGGGACTACGAGCAGTACTTC. The whole variable domain, remainder taken from reference TRBV19 and TRBJ2-7, is DGGITQSPKYLFRKEGQNVTLSCEQNLNHDAMYWYRQDPGQGLRLIYYSQIVNDFQKGDIAEGYSVSREKKESFPLTVTSAQKNPTAFYLCASSKTSGRDYEQYFGPGTRLTVT.

This clone was recorded a few times. V usage is TRBV5-4 and J usage is TRBJ1-4; no definite D call. Germline V gene sequence: CDR1 SGHNT, CDR2 YYREEE (reference sequence). Trimming took off 4 bases at V and 3 bases at J, with 10 bases between the two ends. The CDR3 extends over 14 amino acids. The CDR3 nucleotides read TGTGCCAGCAGCCGGGGAAGGGCTAATGAAAAACTGTTTTTT. This translates into CASSRGRANEKLFF. The whole variable domain, filled in from reference TRBV5-4 and TRBJ1-4, reads ETGVTQSPTHLIKTRGQQVTLRCSSQSGHNTVSWYQQALGQGPQFIFQYYREEENGRGNFPPRFSGLQFPNYSSELNVNALELDDSALYLCASSRGRANEKLFFGSGTQLSVL.

The chain couples TRBV10-1 to TRBJ2-1; the D is unclear. Trimming took off 7 bases at V and 10 bases at J, with 20 bases between the two ends. There are 14 residues in the CDR3. CDR1 WNHNN and CDR2 SYGVQD come from the germline V gene (reference sequence). For the CDR3, the DNA is TGCGCCAGCAATTTGACATACCTACATCGGGAGCAGTTCTTC. Translating it yields CASNLTYLHREQFF.

The J gene is TRBJ2-1, the V gene TRBV14; no definite D call. V was clipped by 0 bases and J by 7 bases, with 10 bases between them. The CDR3 has 14 residues. Per the germline V gene, CDR1 is SGHDN and CDR2 is FVKESK. In DNA form, the CDR3 reads TGTGCCAGCAGCCAAGATCTTATCGGGAATGAGCAGTTCTTC. This codes for CASSQDLIGNEQFF.

The chain has TRBV6-4 and TRBJ2-2, with D possibly TRBD1 on 5 matching bases. The germline V gene has CDR1 MRHNA and CDR2 SNTAGT. The CDR3 totals 17 residues. V lost 6 bases, J lost 0 bases, and 17 bases lay in between. CDR3 bases: TGTGCCAGCAGCGAGGACATTGGAAGCGCGAACACCGGGGAGCTGTTTTTT. Protein product: CASSEDIGSANTGELFF.

The chain employs TRBV29-1 and TRBJ2-1; 7 positions match TRBD1. The junction had 15 bases not matched to a gene; V was cut back by 4 bases and J by 9 bases. This CDR3 region has 15 residues. Per the germline V gene, CDR1 is SQVTM and CDR2 is ANQGSEA. For the CDR3, the DNA is TGCAGCGTTGTTCTGAACGGCAGGGGGTTTAGTGAGCAGTTCTTC. Protein: CSVVLNGRGFSEQFF.

V is TRBV19 and J is TRBJ2-1; the D gene is possibly TRBD2 (6 bases). V was pared by 5 bases and J by 5 bases, with 16 bases between. Germline V CDR1 and CDR2: LNHDA, SQIVND (reference sequence). The CDR3 extends over 15 amino acids. This chain's CDR3 is CASSPRQWGDNEQFF. As DNA, the CDR3 is TGTGCCAGTAGTCCCCGACAGTGGGGGGACAATGAGCAGTTCTTC.

The V call is TRBV18, the J call TRBJ2-7; D ambiguous. Germline V lookup: CDR1 KGHSH, CDR2 LQKENI. This CDR3 is built from 13 residues. V was shortened by 4 bases and J by 3 bases, with 10 bases between the two germline ends. The CDR3 nucleotides read TGTGCCAGCTCACTTTCACCCAGCTACGAGCAGTACTTC. This translates into CASSLSPSYEQYF.

The rearrangement links TRBV28 to TRBJ2-2, with 10 bases identical to TRBD1. The trim removed 6 bases at V and 4 bases at J, leaving 11 bases unmatched. There are 17 residues in the CDR3. Germline V CDR1 and CDR2: MDHEN, SYDVKM. DNA of the CDR3: TGTGCCAGCAGCTCGGGGGGGACAGGGGCTACCACCGGGGAGCTGTTTTTT. It is translated as CASSSGGTGATTGELFF.

This chain links TRBV2 with TRBJ1-5; D may be TRBD1 (5 bases). The V and J ends lost 6 bases and 3 bases respectively, with 12 bases between them. The CDR3 is made up of 14 amino acids. Looked up from germline, CDR1 is SNHLY and CDR2 is FYNNEI. The CDR3 region has the DNA TGTGCCAGCAGAGACGACAGACCCAATCAGCCCCAGCATTTT. Protein: CASRDDRPNQPQHF.

The genes are TRBV9 and TRBJ2-3, with TRBD2 matching over 12 bases. Germline values: CDR1 SGDLS, CDR2 YYNGEE. Losses at the gene ends were 0 bases for V and 2 bases for J; bases not matched to a gene: 1. This CDR3 has 16 residues. CDR3 amino acids: CASSVGLAGVTDTQYF. The CDR3 DNA reads TGTGCCAGCAGCGTAGGACTAGCGGGAGTCACAGATACGCAGTATTTT.

The chain carries TRBV9 and TRBJ2-3; TRBD2 matches at 9 bases. The ends lost 0 bases at V and 3 bases at J; junction bases unmatched: 11. This CDR3 comprises 18 residues. The germline V gene encodes CDR1 SGDLS and CDR2 YYNGEE. DNA of the CDR3: TGTGCCAGCAGCGTAGGCCTAGCGGGAAGGGGTAGTACAGATACGCAGTATTTT. The encoded protein is CASSVGLAGRGSTDTQYF.